These 26 T cell receptor beta chains came from one sample sequenced in a study of cytomegalovirus exposure and HLA in healthy donors. The PCR employed 60 Vbeta primers together with 13 Jbeta primers. The data were produced by immunoSEQ multiplex PCR, yet TCRdb's version contains in-frame clones alone and is incomplete. The table records approximately 95,000 clones, 65% to 90% of them present only once. Input material: PBMCs. Receptor source: a woman aged 65 to 85 in good health and CMV-seropositive.

CDR3 region: CASSLSQGAVGELFF. The CDR3 bases are TGTGCCAGCAGCTTAAGTCAGGGGGCGGTCGGGGAGCTGTTTTTT. This chain connects TRBV11-3 to TRBJ2-2; TRBD1 matches 8 bases. The CDR3 has 15 residues. With V trimmed by 2 bases and J by 7 bases, 6 bases remained unmatched. Per the germline V gene, CDR1 is SGHNT and CDR2 is YENEEA.

This chain uses TRBV4-1 with TRBJ2-2; 10 positions agree with TRBD1. The CDR3 has 15 amino acids. Per germline, CDR1 MGHRA and CDR2 YSYEKL. Unmatched junction bases numbered 4, after V lost 4 bases and J lost 5 bases. CDR3 coding DNA: TGCGCCAGCAGCCCTCGGACAGGGGGGACCGGGGAGCTGTTTTTT. It encodes CASSPRTGGTGELFF.

This CDR3 is CASTFLGLAANTGELFF. The CDR3 bases are TGTGCCAGTACTTTCCTCGGACTAGCAGCGAACACCGGGGAGCTGTTTTTT. The chain has TRBV19 and TRBJ2-2; the match to TRBD2 covers 8 bases. The CDR3 has 17 residues. The trim removed 7 bases at V and 0 bases at J, leaving 10 bases unmatched. Germline-derived CDR1 and CDR2 are LNHDA and SQIVND (reference sequence).

Only a few counts were recorded for this clone. This sequence joins TRBV29-1 and TRBJ1-1; TRBD1 is a possible D gene (6 bases). This CDR3 region has 14 residues. The germline V gene has CDR1 SQVTM and CDR2 ANQGSEA. V lost 8 bases, J lost 0 bases, and 16 bases lay in between. The CDR3 DNA follows: TGCAGCTCTCGTTCAGGGGCTATGAACACTGAAGCTTTCTTT. It codes for CSSRSGAMNTEAFF.

The J gene is TRBJ1-1, the V gene TRBV6-6; TRBD1 is a possible D gene (6 bases). V was clipped by 5 bases and J by 1 base, with 14 bases between them. Per germline, CDR1 MNHNY and CDR2 SVGAGI (reference sequence). The CDR3 extends over 15 amino acids. Written as DNA, the CDR3 is TGTGCCAGCAGTCCCCAGGGGCGTCAGAACACTGAAGCTTTCTTT. Translated: CASSPQGRQNTEAFF.

This rearrangement joins TRBV28 to TRBJ2-5; 10 bases match TRBD1. The CDR3 contains 13 residues. The junction had 4 bases not matched to a gene; V was cut back by 8 bases and J by 4 bases. From germline, CDR1 is MDHEN and CDR2 SYDVKM. The CDR3 DNA reads as TGTGCCAGCCGACAGGGGGCGGGAGAGACCCAGTACTTC. Translation gives CASRQGAGETQYF.

This clone has a handful of counts. The V and J genes are TRBV21-1 and TRBJ2-7; the table's D call, TRBD2, has no DNA check behind it. TRBV21-1 is given as a pseudogene. There are 12 residues in the CDR3. The CDR3 region has the DNA TGTGCCAGCACCAAGGGAGCCTACGAGCAGTACTTC. Translated, it gives CASTKGAYEQYF.

Notes on this clone: The junction departs from the called germline gene at one end, perhaps through a read error. The rearrangement uses TRBV5-1 and TRBJ2-2, with TRBD1 matching 7 bases. The CDR3 consists of 16 residues. Germline V gene lookup returns CDR1 SGHRS and CDR2 YFSETQ. CDR3 region: CASSSLQGSNAGELFF. The CDR3, as DNA: TGCGCCAGCAGCTCGCTACAGGGGTCGAACGCCGGGGAGCTGTTTTTT.

This clone was seen a single time. The chain uses TRBV19 and TRBJ2-6; 10 bases map to TRBD1. The germline gives CDR1 LNHDA, CDR2 SQIVND (reference sequence). V dropped 8 bases and J dropped 3; count of bases not matched to a gene: 4. This CDR3 region has 15 residues. The CDR3 coding sequence is TGTGCCAGTCGACAGGGGGCGCTTGGGGCCAACGTCCTGACTTTC. Encoded protein: CASRQGALGANVLTF.

J is TRBJ2-1 and V is TRBV27, with D maybe TRBD1 (7 bases). This CDR3 contains 16 residues. From germline, CDR1 is MNHEY and CDR2 SMNVEV (reference sequence). V was clipped by 5 bases and J by 6 bases, with 20 bases between them. CDR3 sequence reads: CASSGYRGGDGNEQFF. CDR3 in DNA: TGTGCCAGCAGTGGCTACAGGGGAGGTGATGGCAATGAGCAGTTCTTC.

J is TRBJ2-1 and V is TRBV7-9; TRBD2 is a possible D gene (6 bases). The germline V gene has CDR1 SEHNR and CDR2 FQNEAQ (reference sequence). The CDR3 extends over 15 amino acids. The V gene lost 2 bases and the J gene lost 3 bases, with 11 bases spanning the gap. Here the CDR3 reads CASSLSGGNYNEQFF. CDR3 sequence (DNA): TGTGCCAGCAGCTTATCAGGCGGGAACTACAATGAGCAGTTCTTC.

The chain links TRBV5-1 to TRBJ2-3, with D possibly matching TRBD2 (6 bases). Germline V lookup: CDR1 SGHRS, CDR2 YFSETQ. CDR3 length equals 13 residues. Trimming left V 5 bases short and J 5 bases short, with 12 bases between. The CDR3 loop reads CASREGVVDTQYF. In nucleotides, the CDR3 is TGCGCCAGCAGGGAGGGAGTCGTAGATACGCAGTATTTT.

This clone has only a few counts. The V and J genes are TRBV12-5 and TRBJ2-7; 7 bases are a match to TRBD1. There are 15 residues in the CDR3. The V segment lost 6 bases and the J segment 5 bases; nucleotides outside the gene matches: 13. Germline V gene sequence: CDR1 LGHNT, CDR2 FRNRAP. The CDR3 here is CASGPGTALRNEQYF. The CDR3 DNA follows: TGTGCTAGTGGGCCCGGGACAGCGCTGAGGAACGAGCAGTACTTC.

The V gene is TRBV11-2, the J gene TRBJ1-2; D may be TRBD1 (6 bases). The CDR3 is made up of 14 amino acids. The V end lost 4 bases, the J end lost 13 bases, and 22 bases lay between the germline ends. Per the germline V gene, CDR1 is SGHAT and CDR2 is FQNNGV. CDR3: CASSSLPYVEGGTF. The DNA for the CDR3 is TGTGCCAGCAGCTCTCTCCCGTACGTAGAAGGGGGCACCTTC.

The rearrangement uses TRBV7-3 and TRBJ2-1; 7 bases match TRBD2. V dropped 2 bases and J dropped 5; count of bases not matched to a gene: 6. The CDR3 extends over 15 amino acids. Germline V gene sequence: CDR1 SGHTA, CDR2 FQGTGA. CDR3 in DNA: TGTGCCAGCAGCTTAGGGGCTAGCGGAAACAATGAGCAGTTCTTC. Protein product: CASSLGASGNNEQFF.

The J gene is TRBJ2-4, the V gene TRBV11-2, with D perhaps TRBD2 (6 bases). This CDR3 comprises 13 residues. The V end lost 1 base, the J end lost 9 bases, and 10 bases lay between the germline ends. The germline V gene encodes CDR1 SGHAT and CDR2 FQNNGV. DNA of the CDR3: TGTGCCAGCAGCTTAGGGGGGGACGGCATTCAGTACTTC. Translated: CASSLGGDGIQYF.

The genes are TRBV28 and TRBJ1-5, with 7 bases aligning to TRBD1. The germline CDR1 and CDR2 sequences are MDHEN and SYDVKM. With 5 bases clipped from V and 6 bases from J, the junction kept 7 bases outside the gene matches. This CDR3 spans 14 amino acids. The DNA for the CDR3 is TGTGCCAGCAGTGCCAGACAGGGTTCTCAGCCCCAGCATTTT. It specifies CASSARQGSQPQHF. Full variable domain (outside the CDR3, taken from reference TRBV28 and TRBJ1-5): DVKVTQSSRYLVKRTGEKVFLECVQDMDHENMFWYRQDPGLGLRLIYFSYDVKMKEKGDIPEGYSVSREKKERFSLILESASTNQTSMYLCASSARQGSQPQHFGDGTRLSIL.

The rearrangement uses TRBV7-8 and TRBJ2-2; D remains ambiguous. CDR1 SGHVS and CDR2 FQNEAQ come from the germline V gene. Deletions cut 5 bases from V and 7 bases from J, with 11 bases between. The CDR3 runs 13 residues. CDR3 in amino acids: CASSHATVGELFF. The CDR3 bases are TGTGCCAGCAGCCACGCGACTGTCGGGGAGCTGTTTTTT.

The chain links TRBV29-1 to TRBJ1-1; 8 positions match TRBD1. The junction had 8 bases not matched to a gene; V was cut back by 5 bases and J by 6 bases. This CDR3 has 13 residues. The germline CDR1 and CDR2 sequences are SQVTM and ANQGSEA. The CDR3 spells CSVPPDRDSEAFF. The CDR3 DNA follows: TGCAGCGTTCCACCGGACAGGGATTCTGAAGCTTTCTTT.

This clone was observed a handful of times. The chain employs TRBV18 and TRBJ2-1, with TRBD2 identical over 9 bases. V dropped 3 bases and J dropped 3; count of bases not matched to a gene: 9. The CDR3 loop spans 17 amino acids. Germline V gene lookup returns CDR1 KGHSH and CDR2 LQKENI. This CDR3 is CASSPIPSGNHYNEQFF. Here the CDR3 DNA reads TGTGCCAGCTCACCGATCCCTAGCGGGAACCACTACAATGAGCAGTTCTTC.

The chain carries TRBV4-3 and TRBJ2-3, with D possibly matching TRBD1 (6 bases). The CDR3 totals 16 residues. Trimming took 2 bases from V and 3 from J, leaving 15 bases between them. The germline CDR1 and CDR2 sequences are LGHNA and YSLEER. The chain's CDR3 is CASSQLGRGITDTQYF. The CDR3 DNA sequence: TGCGCCAGCAGCCAATTGGGCAGGGGTATTACAGATACGCAGTATTTT.

The CDR3 bases are TGCGCCAGCAGCCAAGGGACAGGGTTTAATGAGCAGTTCTTC. Amino acid sequence: CASSQGTGFNEQFF. V usage is TRBV4-3 and J usage is TRBJ2-1; 8 bases map to TRBD1. Germline V gene lookup returns CDR1 LGHNA and CDR2 YSLEER. The V gene end was trimmed by 1 base and the J gene end by 7 bases; junction bases not matched to a gene: 3. This CDR3 has 14 amino acids.

The V call is TRBV19, the J call TRBJ2-3; the D gene is possibly TRBD2 (5 bases). Germline CDR1 is LNHDA and CDR2 is SQIVND (reference sequence). The V end lost 1 base, the J end lost 1 base, and 6 bases lay between the germline ends. The CDR3 is 14 amino acids. The CDR3 region is CASSIAGGTDTQYF. Written as DNA, the CDR3 is TGTGCCAGTAGTATAGCCGGGGGCACAGATACGCAGTATTTT.

V usage is TRBV6-5 and J usage is TRBJ2-6; a possible D gene is TRBD2 (5 bases). Trimming removed 6 bases from V and 3 bases from J, with 9 bases in between. Per germline, CDR1 MNHEY and CDR2 SVGAGI. This CDR3 has 14 amino acids. CDR3 sequence: CASSGVLGANVLTF. CDR3 nucleotide sequence: TGTGCCAGCAGCGGGGTTCTTGGGGCCAACGTCCTGACTTTC.

This clone was observed a single time. The rearrangement joins TRBV30 to TRBJ2-7; TRBD1 matches 10 bases. Germline V gene sequence: CDR1 GTSNPN, CDR2 SVGIG (reference sequence). The CDR3 extends over 15 amino acids. Losses at the gene ends were 3 bases for V and 6 bases for J; bases not matched to a gene: 11. CDR3 amino acids: CAWSITRTGGREQYF. The DNA of the CDR3 is TGTGCCTGGAGCATTACGAGGACAGGGGGTCGCGAGCAGTACTTC.

The genes are TRBV18 and TRBJ1-2; TRBD1 agrees at 9 bases. The germline gives CDR1 KGHSH, CDR2 LQKENI. This CDR3 is built from 15 residues. The V segment lost 2 bases and the J segment 3 bases; nucleotides outside the gene matches: 4. CDR3 bases: TGTGCCAGCTCACCAAGGACAGGGGCTCACTATGGCTACACCTTC. It yields the protein CASSPRTGAHYGYTF.